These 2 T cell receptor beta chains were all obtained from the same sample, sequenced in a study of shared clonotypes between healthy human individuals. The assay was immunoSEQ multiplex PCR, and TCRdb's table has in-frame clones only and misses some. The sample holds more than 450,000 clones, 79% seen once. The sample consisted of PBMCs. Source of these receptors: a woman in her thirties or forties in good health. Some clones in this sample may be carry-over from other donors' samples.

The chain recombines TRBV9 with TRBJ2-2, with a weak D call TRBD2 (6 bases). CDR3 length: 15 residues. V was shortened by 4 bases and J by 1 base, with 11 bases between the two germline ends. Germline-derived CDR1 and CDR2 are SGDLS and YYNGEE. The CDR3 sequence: CASSRLGGNTGELFF. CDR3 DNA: TGTGCCAGCAGCAGACTGGGGGGGAACACCGGGGAGCTGTTTTTT.

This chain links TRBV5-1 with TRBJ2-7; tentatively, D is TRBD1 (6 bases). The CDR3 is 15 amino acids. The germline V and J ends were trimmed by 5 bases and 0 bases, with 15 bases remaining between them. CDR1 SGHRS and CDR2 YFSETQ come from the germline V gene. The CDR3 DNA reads TGCGCCAGCAGTCCACAGGGATCCAACTCCTACGAGCAGTACTTC. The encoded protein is CASSPQGSNSYEQYF.